The present T cell receptor beta chain was sequenced within a study of beta chain features in type 1 diabetes. The investigators reverse transcribed all of the isolated RNA, so they sequenced expressed TCRB transcripts. TCRdb keeps only in-frame clones here, not all; method: immunoSEQ multiplex PCR. Of 450,000 to 600,000 clones listed, 30% are singletons. This clone was observed a few times. There are 13 residues in the CDR3. The V and J ends lost 2 bases and 2 bases respectively, with 6 bases between them. CDR1 is SNHLY and CDR2 is FYNNEI in the germline V gene. The sequencing input was naive CD4+ T cells from blood. The TCR comes from a man younger than 30 in good health. The chain has TRBV2 and TRBJ1-2, with D unclear. Here the CDR3 DNA reads TGTGCCAGCAGTGAACAACGGAACTATGGCTACACCTTC. Translated: CASSEQRNYGYTF.